This T cell receptor (beta chain) was recovered during a study of cytomegalovirus exposure and HLA in healthy donors. Study conclusions and caveats: CMV antigen specificity was confirmed in vitro for a few CMV-associated chains. The study recorded 160 or so TCR beta chains that were cytomegalovirus-associated. For most TCR sequences rarity was the rule, although some public TCRs occurred in many donors.

In regard to this clone: Its antigen is as yet unknown.

Libraries were prepared by immunoSEQ multiplex PCR; TCRdb keeps only in-frame clonotypes and omits some of them. The sample consists of roughly 250,000 clones, approximately 86% of them appearing once. With 10 bases removed from V and 5 bases from J, the gap between germline ends came to 14 bases. This CDR3 is built from 13 residues. Germline loops: CDR1 SEHNR, CDR2 FQNEAQ (reference sequence). The chain recombines TRBV7-9 with TRBJ2-2; D could derive from TRBD1 or TRBD2 (6 bases each). The sequence derives from a woman aged 30 to 39 in good health and CMV-seropositive. The source material was PBMCs. For the CDR3, the DNA is TGTGCCACCAGGGGCGGGAATACCGGGGAGCTGTTTTTT. Translation: CATRGGNTGELFF.